Below are 30 T cell receptor beta chains sequenced from a single sample in a study of cytomegalovirus exposure and HLA in healthy donors. The study ran its PCR with 60 Vbeta and 13 Jbeta primers. Some clones are missing from TCRdb's copy, which holds only in-frame ones; the method was immunoSEQ multiplex PCR. This sample has 90,000 to 120,000 clones, with 50% to 70% found just once. What was sequenced was PBMCs. All receptors come from a man under 40 in good health and CMV-seropositive.

This clone was counted only a few times. V gene TRBV7-6 combines with J gene TRBJ2-5; D uncertain. The CDR3 has 13 amino acids. Trimming removed 5 bases at V and 0 bases at J, with 7 bases between. Germline CDR1 reads SGHVS; CDR2 reads FNYEAQ. Here the CDR3 reads CASSVNYQETQYF. The CDR3 bases are TGTGCCAGCAGCGTAAACTACCAAGAGACCCAGTACTTC.

This clone was seen once. CDR3 DNA: TGCACAGGGGGGGGGACAGGCGGCACTGAAGCTTTCTTT. This codes for CTGGGTGGTEAFF. The chain links TRBV29-1 to TRBJ1-1; 8 bases line up with TRBD1. This CDR3 is 13 amino acids long. Germline CDR1 reads SQVTM; CDR2 reads ANQGSEA. The whole variable domain, filled in from reference TRBV29-1 and TRBJ1-1, reads SAVISQKPSRDICQRGTSLTIQCQVDSQVTMMFWYRQQPGQSLTLIATANQGSEATYESGFVIDKFPISRPNLTFSTLTVSNMSPEDSSIYLCTGGGTGGTEAFFGQGTRLTVV.

This chain uses TRBV7-2 with TRBJ2-5; D is unclear. Trimming removed 4 bases at V and 3 bases at J, with 9 bases between. CDR3 length equals 13 residues. Germline assignment: CDR1 SGHTA and CDR2 FQGNSA. The CDR3: CASSYVREETQYF. The CDR3 DNA sequence: TGTGCCAGCAGCTACGTCCGGGAAGAGACCCAGTACTTC.

V usage is TRBV2 and J usage is TRBJ2-3, with D perhaps TRBD1 (5 bases). This CDR3 is built from 14 residues. Trimming removed 5 bases at V and 2 bases at J, with 11 bases between. Germline V gives CDR1 SNHLY, CDR2 FYNNEI. The CDR3 nucleotides are TGTGCCAGCAGTTTAGGGGCCATCACAGATACGCAGTATTTT. Its protein is CASSLGAITDTQYF.

The V call is TRBV9, the J call TRBJ2-1, with 8 bases matching TRBD1. The CDR3 consists of 16 residues. Germline CDR1 reads SGDLS; CDR2 reads YYNGEE. After removal of 0 bases from V and 6 bases from J, the junction contained 8 bases not matched to a gene. This CDR3 reads CASSVGGQGALNEQFF. CDR3 sequence (DNA): TGTGCCAGCAGCGTAGGGGGGCAGGGGGCCCTCAATGAGCAGTTCTTC.

The CDR3 sequence: CAISSGGTIYF. The CDR3 DNA is TGTGCCATCAGTTCAGGTGGCACCATATATTTT. This chain uses TRBV10-3 with TRBJ1-3; D unresolved. V dropped 5 bases and J dropped 9 bases, with 8 bases sitting between them. Per germline, CDR1 ENHRY and CDR2 SYGVKD. The CDR3 runs to 11 residues.

The chain links TRBV10-3 to TRBJ2-3; 7 bases agree with TRBD2. Germline assignment: CDR1 ENHRY and CDR2 SYGVKD. The V gene end was trimmed by 6 bases and the J gene end by 0 bases; junction bases not matched to a gene: 3. There are 14 residues in the CDR3. CDR3 residues: CAISASGSTDTQYF. CDR3 nucleotide sequence: TGTGCCATCAGCGCTAGCGGCAGCACAGATACGCAGTATTTT.

This sequence joins TRBV6-5 and TRBJ2-1; D unclear. The V and J ends lost 0 bases and 7 bases respectively, with 7 bases between them. Germline V CDR1 and CDR2: MNHEY, SVGAGI. The length of the CDR3 is 13 residues. DNA of the CDR3: TGTGCCAGCAGTTACTCATCGTTGAATGAGCAGTTCTTC. This translates into CASSYSSLNEQFF.

The gene calls are TRBV29-1 and TRBJ2-4; D may be TRBD2 (5 bases). Germline CDR1 SQVTM, CDR2 ANQGSEA. With 8 bases removed from V and 0 bases from J, the gap between germline ends came to 14 bases. The CDR3 contains 14 residues. CDR3 protein: CSPRDSIAKNIQYF. The DNA of the CDR3 is TGCAGCCCTCGGGATTCCATAGCCAAAAACATTCAGTACTTC.

This chain uses TRBV6-1 with TRBJ2-7; 8 nucleotides align to TRBD1. The CDR3 runs to 14 residues. Germline V lookup: CDR1 MNHNS, CDR2 SASEGT. The V segment lost 6 bases and the J segment 6 bases; nucleotides outside the gene matches: 10. CDR3 in DNA: TGTGCCAGCAGAAAGCACGGACAGGGCGGCGAGCAGTACTTC. Translated, it gives CASRKHGQGGEQYF.

The chain carries TRBV6-1 and TRBJ1-1; the D gene is possibly TRBD1 (5 bases). The CDR3 runs 13 residues. The germline V and J ends were trimmed by 5 bases and 3 bases, with 10 bases remaining between them. Germline CDR1 is MNHNS and CDR2 is SASEGT. The CDR3 nucleotides read TGTGCCAGCAGTTGGGGGAGGGACACTGAAGCTTTCTTT. Its translation: CASSWGRDTEAFF.

The chain links TRBV18 to TRBJ2-7, with a possible D match to TRBD1 (6 bases). Trimming stripped 3 bases from V and 7 bases from J, with 16 bases between. CDR1 is KGHSH and CDR2 is LQKENI in the germline V gene. The CDR3 has 14 amino acids. The CDR3 DNA follows: TGTGCCAGCTCACCCCTACAGGGAATGGGGGAGCAGTACTTC. It translates to CASSPLQGMGEQYF.

Concerning this clone itself: Other DNA sequences in this specimen translate into the identical CDR3. The chain joins TRBV4-1 to TRBJ1-2, with TRBD1 matching over 7 bases. The CDR3 runs to 15 residues. V dropped 2 bases and J dropped 5; count of bases not matched to a gene: 8. CDR1 is MGHRA, CDR2 YSYEKL, per germline. The CDR3 sequence: CASSQPNRGIYGYTF. The CDR3 nucleotides read TGCGCCAGCAGCCAACCAAACAGGGGAATTTATGGCTACACCTTC.

CDR3 loop: CASSRTGNEQYF. The CDR3 DNA follows: TGTGCCAGCAGCCGGACAGGGAACGAGCAGTACTTC. The V call is TRBV2, the J call TRBJ2-7; TRBD1 aligns across 8 bases. The CDR3 is made up of 12 amino acids. CDR1 is SNHLY and CDR2 is FYNNEI in the germline V gene. Germline trimming cut 6 bases from V and 5 bases from J; bases unmatched to any gene: 3. Variable domain in full (rest from reference TRBV2 and TRBJ2-7): EPEVTQTPSHQVTQMGQEVILRCVPISNHLYFYWYRQILGQKVEFLVSFYNNEISEKSEIFDDQFSVERPDGSNFTLKIRSTKLEDSAMYFCASSRTGNEQYFGPGTRLTVT.

This clone was recorded once. This chain uses TRBV19 with TRBJ1-5; 10 nucleotides agree with TRBD1. CDR1 and CDR2 (germline): LNHDA, SQIVND (reference sequence). The V segment lost 3 bases and the J segment 5 bases; nucleotides outside the gene matches: 4. This CDR3 has 15 amino acids. The CDR3 DNA reads TGTGCCAGTAGTATCACCGGGACAGGGGATCAGCCCCAGCATTTT. Amino acids: CASSITGTGDQPQHF. The complete variable domain, with remaining parts taken from reference TRBV19 and TRBJ1-5, reads DGGITQSPKYLFRKEGQNVTLSCEQNLNHDAMYWYRQDPGQGLRLIYYSQIVNDFQKGDIAEGYSVSREKKESFPLTVTSAQKNPTAFYLCASSITGTGDQPQHFGDGTRLSIL.

This chain links TRBV6-6 with TRBJ1-1; D ambiguous. The germline V gene has CDR1 MNHNY and CDR2 SVGAGI (reference sequence). Trimming removed 0 bases from V and 4 bases from J, with 9 bases in between. This CDR3 spans 14 amino acids. The CDR3 reads CASSYSIRVTEAFF. CDR3 nucleotide sequence: TGTGCCAGCAGTTACTCGATCCGGGTCACTGAAGCTTTCTTT.

The gene calls are TRBV6-5 and TRBJ2-7; no firm D call. The CDR3 is 15 amino acids. V was trimmed by 0 bases and J by 3 bases, leaving 12 bases between them. Germline V gene lookup returns CDR1 MNHEY and CDR2 SVGAGI. CDR3 amino acids: CASSYSSLGSYEQYF. The DNA of the CDR3 is TGTGCCAGCAGTTACTCGAGTCTAGGAAGCTACGAGCAGTACTTC.

The chain combines TRBV9 with TRBJ2-5, with D unresolved. The CDR3 is made up of 17 amino acids. V was clipped by 3 bases and J by 0 bases, with 18 bases between them. In germline, CDR1 is SGDLS, CDR2 YYNGEE. CDR3 sequence reads: CASSAHLESPDQETQYF. CDR3 nucleotides: TGTGCCAGCAGCGCTCACCTCGAGAGCCCCGACCAAGAGACCCAGTACTTC.

This chain joins TRBV4-1 and TRBJ1-6, with TRBD1 matching 8 bases. The CDR3 is 21 amino acids. From germline, CDR1 is MGHRA and CDR2 YSYEKL. J lost 0 bases, V lost 1 base, and 14 bases had no gene match. As DNA, the CDR3 is TGCGCCAGCAGCCAAGGAAAAGGACAGGGCGGGCTTAGCTCCTATAATTCACCCCTCCACTTT. Protein: CASSQGKGQGGLSSYNSPLHF.

V gene TRBV7-2 combines with J gene TRBJ1-2, with 9 bases fitting TRBD1. Germline V CDR1 and CDR2: SGHTA, FQGNSA. This CDR3 contains 14 residues. The V gene end was trimmed by 5 bases and the J gene end by 5 bases; junction bases not matched to a gene: 6. The CDR3 here is CASSPGTGRYGYTF. The CDR3 DNA is TGTGCCAGCAGCCCTGGGACAGGGAGGTATGGCTACACCTTC.

This chain joins TRBV28 and TRBJ2-5; a weak D match, TRBD2 (6 bases). V was shortened by 5 bases and J by 5 bases, with 21 bases between the two germline ends. Germline lookup yields CDR1 MDHEN and CDR2 SYDVKM. The CDR3 is 16 residues long. The CDR3 sequence: CASSHFGGGRWETQYF. CDR3 nucleotides: TGTGCCAGCAGTCATTTTGGGGGAGGCAGGTGGGAGACCCAGTACTTC.

This clone was observed a single time. This sequence joins TRBV11-2 and TRBJ1-4, with D unclear. Germline CDR1 and CDR2: SGHAT and FQNNGV. The length of the CDR3 is 13 residues. V dropped 2 bases and J dropped 8 bases, with 9 bases sitting between them. CDR3 nucleotides: TGTGCCAGCAGCTTAATGCGGGGAGAAAAACTGTTTTTT. This codes for CASSLMRGEKLFF.

The rearrangement uses TRBV15 and TRBJ2-5, with a possible D match to TRBD1 (6 bases). CDR3 length: 15 amino acids. Looked up from germline, CDR1 is LNHNV and CDR2 is YYDKDF (reference sequence). V was pared by 5 bases and J by 5 bases, with 18 bases between. CDR3 nucleotides: TGTGCCACCAGCCCCGGGGTAGTCCAGGGGGAGACCCAGTACTTC. As protein: CATSPGVVQGETQYF. The complete variable domain, with remaining parts taken from reference TRBV15 and TRBJ2-5, reads DAMVIQNPRYQVTQFGKPVTLSCSQTLNHNVMYWYQQKSSQAPKLLFHYYDKDFNNEADTPDNFQSRRPNTSFCFLDIRSPGLGDTAMYLCATSPGVVQGETQYFGPGTRLLVL.

V gene TRBV6-5 combines with J gene TRBJ2-2, with D possibly being TRBD1 (7 bases). Germline V gene data show CDR1 as MNHEY and CDR2 as SVGAGI. V dropped 3 bases and J dropped 4 bases, with 15 bases sitting between them. CDR3 length equals 16 residues. CDR3 protein: CASSYQWQGGTGELFF. CDR3 bases: TGTGCCAGCAGTTATCAGTGGCAGGGGGGCACCGGGGAGCTGTTTTTT.

This rearrangement joins TRBV11-1 to TRBJ1-2; possibly TRBD1 for D (5 bases). The CDR3 is 14 residues long. Germline V gives CDR1 SGHAT, CDR2 FQDESV (reference sequence). Trimming left V 5 bases short and J 8 bases short, with 18 bases between. The CDR3 DNA sequence: TGTGCCAGCAGCACGGGACTTCTAACTATGGGCTACACCTTC. Its protein is CASSTGLLTMGYTF.

The rearrangement joins TRBV6-6 to TRBJ1-6; D uncertain. CDR1 and CDR2 from the germline V gene are MNHNY and SVGAGI (reference sequence). V was trimmed by 7 bases and J by 9 bases, leaving 10 bases between them. This CDR3 spans 12 amino acids. The CDR3 spells CASKIGISPLHF. The DNA of the CDR3 is TGTGCCAGCAAAATCGGGATTTCACCCCTCCACTTT.

This chain connects TRBV5-4 to TRBJ1-2; D gene unclear. Germline V gene data show CDR1 as SGHNT and CDR2 as YYREEE (reference sequence). There are 13 residues in the CDR3. V was shortened by 1 base and J by 3 bases, with 7 bases between the two germline ends. In DNA form, the CDR3 reads TGTGCCAGCAGCTTGATTGACTACTATGGCTACACCTTC. Translated: CASSLIDYYGYTF.

A few counts support this clone. V and J are TRBV7-2 and TRBJ2-2, with 16 nucleotides matching TRBD2. In germline, CDR1 is SGHTA, CDR2 FQGNSA. Unmatched junction bases numbered 2, after V lost 4 bases and J lost 6 bases. The CDR3 consists of 16 residues. CDR3 in amino acids: CASSWGLAGGPGELFF. The DNA for the CDR3 is TGTGCCAGCAGCTGGGGACTAGCGGGGGGGCCCGGGGAGCTGTTTTTT.

The chain carries TRBV18 and TRBJ2-3; weak D call: TRBD2 (5 bases). Per the germline V gene, CDR1 is KGHSH and CDR2 is LQKENI. This CDR3 is built from 12 residues. V was shortened by 4 bases and J by 4 bases, with 6 bases between the two germline ends. The CDR3 DNA reads TGTGCCAGCTCACAGAGGGCAGATACGCAGTATTTT. Translation: CASSQRADTQYF. The full variable domain, in which reference TRBV18 and TRBJ2-3 provide the parts outside the CDR3, is NAGVMQNPRHLVRRRGQEARLRCSPMKGHSHVYWYRQLPEEGLKFMVYLQKENIIDESGMPKERFSAEFPKEGPSILRIQQVVRGDSAAYFCASSQRADTQYFGPGTRLTVL.

This chain links TRBV4-1 with TRBJ2-1, with 9 bases that match TRBD2. With V trimmed by 4 bases and J by 8 bases, 9 bases remained unmatched. CDR3 length equals 15 residues. The germline V gene has CDR1 MGHRA and CDR2 YSYEKL. The CDR3 DNA reads TGCGCCAGCAGCCGATCGTCTAGCGGGGAACATGAGCAGTTCTTC. Translated, it gives CASSRSSSGEHEQFF.